This TCR beta chain was captured in a study of tumour-infiltrating T cells in Burkitt lymphoma. Background on the study: Productive clonality predicted overall and progression-free survival.

The CDR3 covers 12 residues. V gave up 5 bases and J gave up 10 bases, with 12 bases separating them. The germline V gene encodes CDR1 WSHSY and CDR2 SAAADI. Data came from immunoSEQ multiplex PCR; TCRdb stores just in-frame clones and leaves some out. The data hold roughly 13,000 clones, with 75% observed a single time. The sequenced material came from tumor tissue. The source is a human donor with diffuse large B-cell lymphoma. This chain uses TRBV10-2 with TRBJ2-1; maybe TRBD1 (6 bases). The CDR3 DNA reads TGCGCCAGCAGTACATCCAGGGGAGAGCAGTTCTTC. Translating gives CASSTSRGEQFF.